Listed here are 21 T cell receptor beta chains from one sample, sequenced in a study of blood T cell repertoires in COVID-19. TCRdb's copy holds only in-frame clones and misses some; the assay was immunoSEQ multiplex PCR. The sample carries about 30,000 clones, roughly 94% recorded once. The sequencing input was peripheral blood. The receptors were gathered from a human donor with active COVID-19. The donor label of this sample is uncertain.

J is TRBJ2-1 and V is TRBV7-2, with a weak D call TRBD1 (6 bases). The CDR3 has 14 residues. Trimming cost V 0 bases and J 6 bases, with 9 bases left between them. In germline, CDR1 is SGHTA, CDR2 FQGNSA. The chain's CDR3 is CASSLASQGNEQFF. The DNA of the CDR3 is TGTGCCAGCAGCTTAGCGTCACAGGGCAATGAGCAGTTCTTC.

J is TRBJ2-1 and V is TRBV10-2, with 13 bases identical to TRBD2. The CDR3 covers 17 residues. With 2 bases clipped from V and 9 bases from J, the junction kept 10 bases outside the gene matches. Germline V gene sequence: CDR1 WSHSY, CDR2 SAAADI. CDR3 sequence reads: CASSERTSGSLEREQFF. DNA for the CDR3: TGCGCCAGCAGTGAGCGGACTAGCGGGAGTCTGGAACGTGAGCAGTTCTTC.

This chain joins TRBV3-1 (or the pseudogene TRBV3-2) and TRBJ2-6, with no clear D. The CDR3 sequence is 15 residues long. Trimming shortened V by 4 bases and J by 0 bases, and 7 bases separated the two germline ends. Germline CDR1 LGHDT, CDR2 YNNKEL (reference sequence). The CDR3 loop reads CASSLRSSGANVLTF. The CDR3 coding sequence is TGTGCCAGCAGCCTCCGGTCCTCTGGGGCCAACGTCCTGACTTTC.

This chain links TRBV28 with TRBJ2-7, with a tentative D call TRBD2 (7 bases). V lost 7 bases and J lost 2, with 15 bases in between. The V gene's germline CDR1 is MDHEN and CDR2 SYDVKM. CDR3 length: 14 amino acids. As DNA, the CDR3 is TGTGCCAGCATCGGAGGGGGGGATCCCTACGAGCAGTACTTC. Translation gives CASIGGGDPYEQYF.

The rearrangement links TRBV6-1 to TRBJ2-7; TRBD1 aligns across 9 bases. This CDR3 spans 16 amino acids. J was trimmed by 3 bases and V by 4 bases; bases with no gene match: 10. Looked up from germline, CDR1 is MNHNS and CDR2 is SASEGT. The CDR3 loop is CASSVNSGTGSYEQYF. The CDR3 DNA is TGTGCCAGCAGTGTTAACTCCGGGACAGGGAGCTACGAGCAGTACTTC.

This chain uses TRBV9 with TRBJ2-7, with 8 bases lining up with TRBD2. The CDR3 has 16 amino acids. Germline trimming cut 4 bases from V and 4 bases from J; bases unmatched to any gene: 13. Germline CDR1 reads SGDLS; CDR2 reads YYNGEE. In nucleotides, the CDR3 is TGTGCCAGCAGCCCAACTGCGGGGGGCGCAGGGTACGAGCAGTACTTC. It is translated as CASSPTAGGAGYEQYF.

V usage is TRBV6-1 and J usage is TRBJ2-5; TRBD2 might be the D (6 bases). The germline CDR1 and CDR2 sequences are MNHNS and SASEGT. This CDR3 comprises 15 residues. V was clipped by 2 bases and J by 5 bases, with 15 bases between them. DNA for the CDR3: TGTGCCAGCAGTGAAAAAACCCCCGCGGGGGAGACCCAGTACTTC. It codes for CASSEKTPAGETQYF.

The chain couples TRBV6-5 to TRBJ1-5; TRBD1 is a possible D gene (6 bases). CDR1 MNHEY and CDR2 SVGAGI come from the germline V gene. Trimming cost V 4 bases and J 6 bases, with 10 bases left between them. The CDR3 is made up of 13 amino acids. The CDR3 bases are TGTGCCAGCAGTTGGACAGTAGTTCAGCCCCAGCATTTT. Translation gives CASSWTVVQPQHF.

The V gene is TRBV30, the J gene TRBJ2-2; D is undetermined. CDR1 is GTSNPN, CDR2 SVGIG, per germline (reference sequence). This CDR3 is built from 11 residues. Trimming removed 8 bases from V and 0 bases from J, with 4 bases in between. CDR3 loop: CAGANTGELFF. The CDR3 DNA follows: TGTGCCGGAGCGAACACCGGGGAGCTGTTTTTT.

CDR3 in amino acids: CASSSRQGGAAEAFF. The CDR3 DNA reads as TGTGCCAGCAGTTCGAGACAGGGCGGGGCAGCTGAAGCTTTCTTT. This chain joins TRBV6-5 and TRBJ1-1; 7 positions agree with TRBD1. CDR3 length: 15 residues. The trim removed 4 bases at V and 6 bases at J, leaving 11 bases unmatched. Per the germline V gene, CDR1 is MNHEY and CDR2 is SVGAGI.

The chain recombines TRBV5-6 with TRBJ1-1; possibly TRBD1 for D (5 bases). Germline V CDR1 and CDR2: SGHDT, YYEEEE. The CDR3 is 17 residues long. The ends were cut back, 4 bases at V and 5 bases at J, with 24 bases in the middle. The CDR3 here is CASSPPLRVDKLTEAFF. As DNA, the CDR3 is TGTGCCAGCAGCCCTCCTCTCAGGGTTGATAAACTTACTGAAGCTTTCTTT. The full variable domain, rest sourced from reference TRBV5-6 and TRBJ1-1, is DAGVTQSPTHLIKTRGQQVTLRCSPKSGHDTVSWYQQALGQGPQFIFQYYEEEERQRGNFPDRFSGHQFPNYSSELNVNALLLGDSALYLCASSPPLRVDKLTEAFFGQGTRLTVV.

The rearrangement joins TRBV9 to TRBJ2-5; the match to TRBD2 covers 7 bases. Germline assignment: CDR1 SGDLS and CDR2 YYNGEE. V was clipped by 3 bases and J by 5 bases; unmatched bases: 7. This CDR3 contains 14 residues. The CDR3 coding sequence is TGTGCCAGCAGCGCCCGACTAGCCGGGGAGACCCAGTACTTC. Its protein is CASSARLAGETQYF.

The chain recombines TRBV5-4 with TRBJ2-5; 7 bases are a match to TRBD1. The CDR3 is 15 amino acids. Unmatched junction bases numbered 6, after V lost 1 base and J lost 3 bases. In germline, CDR1 is SGHNT, CDR2 YYREEE (reference sequence). CDR3 DNA: TGTGCCAGCAGCTTGTGGAACAGGGGTAAAGAGACCCAGTACTTC. Translating it yields CASSLWNRGKETQYF.

The rearrangement links TRBV6-6 to TRBJ2-2, with a possible D match to TRBD2 (5 bases). From germline, CDR1 is MNHNY and CDR2 SVGAGI (reference sequence). V lost 2 bases and J 1 base, leaving 5 bases between the germline ends. This CDR3 has 14 residues. CDR3 bases: TGTGCCAGCAGTTACGGGAGGAACACCGGGGAGCTGTTTTTT. Translating gives CASSYGRNTGELFF.

This clone has only one observation. The chain joins TRBV5-4 to TRBJ2-7, with 11 positions matching TRBD2. V was pared by 4 bases and J by 2 bases, with 5 bases of the junction left unmatched. The germline CDR1 and CDR2 sequences are SGHNT and YYREEE (reference sequence). The CDR3 has 15 amino acids. CDR3 residues: CASSNGTSGTYEQYF. As DNA, the CDR3 is TGTGCCAGCAGCAACGGGACTAGCGGAACCTACGAGCAGTACTTC.

The genes are TRBV7-8 and TRBJ1-4; D gene uncertain. Germline lookup yields CDR1 SGHVS and CDR2 FQNEAQ. V was shortened by 5 bases and J by 0 bases, with 10 bases between the two germline ends. This CDR3 contains 15 residues. The CDR3 loop is CASSPRSATNEKLFF. For the CDR3, the DNA is TGTGCCAGCAGCCCGCGATCTGCAACTAATGAAAAACTGTTTTTT.

This chain links TRBV12-3 or TRBV12-4 with TRBJ2-5; no firm D call. Trimming took off 3 bases at V and 1 base at J, with 6 bases between the two ends. This CDR3 is built from 13 residues. CDR3 in amino acids: CASSFRSQETQYF. In DNA form, the CDR3 reads TGTGCCAGCAGTTTTCGCAGCCAAGAGACCCAGTACTTC.

The genes are TRBV4-2 and TRBJ2-7; 14 positions agree with TRBD2. V shed 1 base and J 3 bases; nucleotides not matched to a gene: 8. This CDR3 is built from 18 residues. Germline loops: CDR1 LGHNA, CDR2 YNFKEQ. The CDR3 reads CASSQGGLAGGGDYEQYF. The CDR3 region has the DNA TGTGCCAGCAGCCAAGGAGGACTAGCGGGAGGAGGCGACTACGAGCAGTACTTC.

The chain combines TRBV2 with TRBJ2-1, with TRBD2 as a possible D gene (5 bases). This CDR3 has 15 amino acids. Trimming removed 8 bases from V and 0 bases from J, with 14 bases in between. Germline V lookup: CDR1 SNHLY, CDR2 FYNNEI. As DNA, the CDR3 is TGTGCCAGCGCTAGCTCTACAAGCTCCTACAATGAGCAGTTCTTC. This gives the protein CASASSTSSYNEQFF. The entire variable domain, with the rest obtained from reference TRBV2 and TRBJ2-1, is as follows: EPEVTQTPSHQVTQMGQEVILRCVPISNHLYFYWYRQILGQKVEFLVSFYNNEISEKSEIFDDQFSVERPDGSNFTLKIRSTKLEDSAMYFCASASSTSSYNEQFFGPGTRLTVL.

The chain has TRBV19 and TRBJ1-5, with D possibly TRBD1 on 5 matching bases. Germline V CDR1 and CDR2: LNHDA, SQIVND (reference sequence). The germline V and J ends were trimmed by 4 bases and 4 bases, with 17 bases remaining between them. The CDR3 is 16 amino acids. For the CDR3, the DNA is TGTGCCAGTAGTACCGGGCCGACAGTGGGGAATCAGCCCCAGCATTTT. It encodes CASSTGPTVGNQPQHF.

The gene calls are TRBV18 and TRBJ1-4; unclear D gene. The germline V gene has CDR1 KGHSH and CDR2 LQKENI. Trimming cost V 3 bases and J 0 bases, with 5 bases left between them. CDR3 length: 14 amino acids. The DNA of the CDR3 is TGTGCCAGCTCACCCCCCTCAACTAATGAAAAACTGTTTTTT. This translates into CASSPPSTNEKLFF.